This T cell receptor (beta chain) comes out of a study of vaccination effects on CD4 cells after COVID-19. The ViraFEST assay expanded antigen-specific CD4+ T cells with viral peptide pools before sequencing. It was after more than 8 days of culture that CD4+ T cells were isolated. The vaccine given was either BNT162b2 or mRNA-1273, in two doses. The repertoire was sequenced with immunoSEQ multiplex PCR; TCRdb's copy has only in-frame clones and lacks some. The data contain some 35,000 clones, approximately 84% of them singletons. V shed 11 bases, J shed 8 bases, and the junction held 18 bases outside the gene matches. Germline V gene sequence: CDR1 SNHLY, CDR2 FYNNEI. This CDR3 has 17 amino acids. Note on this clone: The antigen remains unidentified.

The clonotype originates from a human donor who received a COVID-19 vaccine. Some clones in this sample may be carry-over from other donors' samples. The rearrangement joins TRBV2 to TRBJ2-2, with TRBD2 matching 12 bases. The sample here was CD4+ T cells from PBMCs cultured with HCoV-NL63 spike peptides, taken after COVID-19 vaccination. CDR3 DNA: TGTGCCGTACTGCGATGGGACCTAGCGGGGGGGCGTGGGGAGCTGTTTTTT. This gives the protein CAVLRWDLAGGRGELFF.